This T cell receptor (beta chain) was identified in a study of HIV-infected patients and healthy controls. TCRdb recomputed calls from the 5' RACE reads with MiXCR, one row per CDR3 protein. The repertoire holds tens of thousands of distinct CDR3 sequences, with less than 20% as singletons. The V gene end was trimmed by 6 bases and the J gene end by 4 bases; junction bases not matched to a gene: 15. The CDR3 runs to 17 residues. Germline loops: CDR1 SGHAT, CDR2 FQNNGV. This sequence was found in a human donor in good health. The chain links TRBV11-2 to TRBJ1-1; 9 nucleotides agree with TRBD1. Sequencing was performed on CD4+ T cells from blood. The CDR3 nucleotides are TGTGCCAGCAGGTGGACAGGGGAGAAGGGAAGAGGCACTGAAGCTTTCTTT. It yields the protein CASRWTGEKGRGTEAFF. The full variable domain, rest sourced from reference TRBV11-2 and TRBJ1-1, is EAGVAQSPRYKIIEKRQSVAFWCNPISGHATLYWYQQILGQGPKLLIQFQNNGVVDDSQLPKDRFSAERLKGVDSTLKIQPAKLEDSAVYLCASRWTGEKGRGTEAFFGQGTRLTVV.